This T cell receptor beta chain derives from a study of T-cell reconstitution after alpha-beta-depleted transplantation in children. Study results and limitations: Alpha-beta T cells present about two months after transplant were reported to originate from several hundred expanded graft clones. At one year after transplant, newly produced T cells mostly accounted for T-cell counts and diversity.

This clonotype has just a few counts. Its target is not known. This sample's TCRbeta library carried unique molecular identifier barcodes. Each CDR3 protein is one row after TCRdb ran MiXCR on the PCR reads. Of 250,000 to 400,000 distinct CDR3 sequences in the sample, 23% were seen once. V was shortened by 0 bases and J by 9 bases, with 7 bases between the two germline ends. Germline CDR1 reads SGHRS; CDR2 reads YFSETQ. CDR3 length: 12 residues. This sequence originates from a male patient between 5 and 17 years old who had a stem cell transplant for acute lymphoblastic leukemia, so the T cells may come from the graft donor. Sample: PBMCs, mostly from graft donor cells, taken 180 days after TCRalphabeta/CD19-depleted stem cell transplant. The V and J genes are TRBV5-1 and TRBJ2-1; no firm D call. The CDR3 is CASSLVGREQFF. The CDR3 nucleotides are TGCGCCAGCAGCTTGGTTGGTCGTGAGCAGTTCTTC.